Each of the 19 T cell receptor beta chains below was sequenced from the same sample in a study of CD8+ T cells in alopecia areata. Sequencing templates came from extracted RNA that was reverse transcribed into cDNA. Produced via immunoSEQ multiplex PCR; TCRdb's table is partial and in-frame only. The profile shows 150,000 to 200,000 clones, 50% to 65% of them singletons. The material sequenced was CD4+ T cells sorted from blood. These receptors were collected from a human donor in good health.

This clone was detected once. The CDR3 reads CASSYRAFYEQYF. For the CDR3, the DNA is TGTGCCAGCAGTTATAGGGCGTTCTACGAGCAGTACTTC. This sequence joins TRBV6-6 and TRBJ2-7; no clear D gene. Germline CDR1 reads MNHNY; CDR2 reads SVGAGI (reference sequence). V dropped 3 bases and J dropped 3 bases, with 9 bases sitting between them. The CDR3 covers 13 residues.

The rearrangement links TRBV4-2 to TRBJ1-4, with TRBD1 matching 7 bases. Per the germline V gene, CDR1 is LGHNA and CDR2 is YNFKEQ. V was clipped by 4 bases and J by 4 bases; unmatched bases: 9. CDR3 size: 16 residues. This CDR3 reads CASSREAAGGNEKLFF. The DNA for the CDR3 is TGTGCCAGCAGCCGAGAAGCGGCAGGGGGTAATGAAAAACTGTTTTTT.

This sequence joins TRBV2 and TRBJ2-1; 8 nucleotides agree with TRBD2. CDR3 length: 14 residues. J lost 6 bases, V lost 8 bases, and 9 bases had no gene match. CDR1 and CDR2 from the germline V gene are SNHLY and FYNNEI. The CDR3 here is CASGREGTPNEQFF. DNA of the CDR3: TGTGCCAGCGGACGGGAGGGTACCCCCAATGAGCAGTTCTTC.

The V call is TRBV25-1, the J call TRBJ1-2; D call uncertain. The V gene lost 8 bases and the J gene lost 4 bases, with 17 bases spanning the gap. Looked up from germline, CDR1 is MGHDK and CDR2 is SYGVNS. CDR3 length equals 14 residues. DNA for the CDR3: TGTGCCAGCGGACCCGAAGATGACTTCTATGGCTACACCTTC. It codes for CASGPEDDFYGYTF.

This clone was seen only once. V gene TRBV4-2 combines with J gene TRBJ2-7, with 9 bases aligning to TRBD2. Germline-derived CDR1 and CDR2 are LGHNA and YNFKEQ. Trimming removed 0 bases from V and 2 bases from J; junction bases left unmatched: 8. The CDR3 length is 17 residues. The CDR3, as DNA: TGTGCCAGCAGCCAAGAAAGGGGGCTAGCGGGAACCTACGAGCAGTACTTC. Encoded protein: CASSQERGLAGTYEQYF.

This sequence joins TRBV29-1 and TRBJ2-7, with 10 bases that match TRBD1. CDR1 is SQVTM, CDR2 ANQGSEA, per germline. CDR3 length equals 13 residues. J lost 6 bases, V lost 0 bases, and 2 bases had no gene match. The CDR3 protein is CSVEDRTGGEQYF. CDR3 nucleotides: TGCAGCGTTGAAGATCGGACAGGGGGCGAGCAGTACTTC.

The chain joins TRBV11-2 to TRBJ2-7; D gene unclear. V lost 5 bases to trimming and J lost 3 bases, with 5 bases between them. This CDR3 has 11 amino acids. In germline, CDR1 is SGHAT, CDR2 FQNNGV. CDR3 coding DNA: TGTGCCAGCAGCCACGGCTACGAGCAGTACTTC. As protein: CASSHGYEQYF. The full variable domain, in which reference TRBV11-2 and TRBJ2-7 provide the parts outside the CDR3, is EAGVAQSPRYKIIEKRQSVAFWCNPISGHATLYWYQQILGQGPKLLIQFQNNGVVDDSQLPKDRFSAERLKGVDSTLKIQPAKLEDSAVYLCASSHGYEQYFGPGTRLTVT.

This chain joins TRBV29-1 and TRBJ2-1; 7 bases fit TRBD2. Germline assignment: CDR1 SQVTM and CDR2 ANQGSEA. The CDR3 consists of 12 residues. Germline trimming cut 7 bases from V and 10 bases from J; bases unmatched to any gene: 10. DNA for the CDR3: TGCAGCGGGGGGGAGGGAAGCGCCGAGCAGTTCTTC. Protein product: CSGGEGSAEQFF.

The chain recombines TRBV2 with TRBJ2-4; 7 bases agree with TRBD2. The CDR3 runs to 15 residues. The trim removed 4 bases at V and 6 bases at J, leaving 9 bases unmatched. The germline gives CDR1 SNHLY, CDR2 FYNNEI. The CDR3 DNA sequence: TGTGCCAGCAGTGGGACTAGGCGGGAGTTAAACATTCAGTACTTC. Translated: CASSGTRRELNIQYF.

In regard to this clone: This CDR3 is missing its conserved last phenylalanine or tryptophan, likely due to a read error. No DNA is shown, since the ends of the CDR3 on it are uncertain; the CDR3 is the one TCRdb lists. The chain recombines TRBV10-3 with TRBJ2-7; TRBD2, the table's D call, lacks a check against the DNA. Germline V lookup: CDR1 ENHRY, CDR2 SYGVKD. The CDR3 region is 13 residues in length, termini included. CDR3: CAITKSGTSGCKG.

This clone was counted once. The V gene is TRBV6-5, the J gene TRBJ2-6, with D perhaps matching TRBD1 (5 bases). The CDR3 is 13 amino acids. The germline V gene encodes CDR1 MNHEY and CDR2 SVGAGI. V shed 6 bases and J shed 5 bases, with 8 bases lying between them. CDR3 sequence: CASSRDRANVLTF. The CDR3, as DNA: TGTGCCAGCAGCAGGGATAGGGCCAACGTCCTGACTTTC.

The chain joins TRBV2 to TRBJ2-5; TRBD2 matches 12 bases. This CDR3 region has 15 residues. Germline lookup yields CDR1 SNHLY and CDR2 FYNNEI. V was clipped by 3 bases and J by 4 bases; unmatched bases: 3. CDR3: CASSEASGRGETQYF. CDR3 nucleotides: TGTGCCAGCAGTGAGGCTAGCGGGAGGGGAGAGACCCAGTACTTC.

The DNA for the CDR3 is TGCAGCGTTGAATGGGTGGTGGACACTGAAGCTTTCTTT. It specifies CSVEWVVDTEAFF. V gene TRBV29-1 combines with J gene TRBJ1-1; D is ambiguous. This CDR3 contains 13 residues. Germline lookup yields CDR1 SQVTM and CDR2 ANQGSEA. V lost 2 bases and J lost 3, with 10 bases in between.

This chain connects TRBV29-1 to TRBJ2-6; the D gene is possibly TRBD1 (6 bases). The CDR3 runs 15 residues. The germline gives CDR1 SQVTM, CDR2 ANQGSEA. V dropped 6 bases and J dropped 0 bases, with 12 bases sitting between them. DNA of the CDR3: TGCAGCGTGTGGGAACAGGGCTCTGGGGCCAACGTCCTGACTTTC. The encoded protein is CSVWEQGSGANVLTF.

The chain recombines TRBV5-1 with TRBJ2-5, with TRBD2 matching 8 bases. Per germline, CDR1 SGHRS and CDR2 YFSETQ. Trimming cost V 2 bases and J 7 bases; bases outside gene matches: 10. This CDR3 region has 15 residues. CDR3 nucleotide sequence: TGCGCCAGCAGCTTACACGGGAGGGGCCCCGGGACCCAGTACTTC. It yields the protein CASSLHGRGPGTQYF.

The chain carries TRBV5-1 and TRBJ1-2; D perhaps matches TRBD1 (5 bases). V was shortened by 0 bases and J by 6 bases, with 9 bases between the two germline ends. Looked up from germline, CDR1 is SGHRS and CDR2 is YFSETQ. There are 13 residues in the CDR3. The CDR3: CASSLAQVDGYTF. In nucleotides, the CDR3 is TGCGCCAGCAGCTTGGCACAGGTAGATGGCTACACCTTC.

The chain employs TRBV30 and TRBJ1-3, with 7 bases identical to TRBD1. Per the germline V gene, CDR1 is GTSNPN and CDR2 is SVGIG (reference sequence). The CDR3 sequence is 13 residues long. V lost 5 bases and J lost 0; bases outside the gene matches: 1. CDR3: CAWDRASGNTIYF. Written as DNA, the CDR3 is TGTGCCTGGGACAGGGCCTCTGGAAACACCATATATTTT.

The V and J genes are TRBV2 and TRBJ2-5; D is unresolved. This CDR3 region has 13 residues. The V gene lost 6 bases and the J gene lost 2 bases, with 10 bases spanning the gap. CDR1 is SNHLY, CDR2 FYNNEI, per germline. CDR3 region: CASSAGEQETQYF. The CDR3 nucleotides read TGTGCCAGCAGCGCAGGAGAGCAAGAGACCCAGTACTTC.

This clone was seen a handful of times. The V gene is TRBV18, the J gene TRBJ2-7; the D gene is possibly TRBD1 (9 bases). Germline loops: CDR1 KGHSH, CDR2 LQKENI. The CDR3 extends over 14 amino acids. V was shortened by 6 bases and J by 3 bases, with 15 bases between the two germline ends. The CDR3 reads CASSRGGQGYEQYF. In nucleotides, the CDR3 is TGTGCCAGCTCCCGGGGGGGACAGGGCTACGAGCAGTACTTC. Based on the CDR3 plus reference TRBV18 and TRBJ2-7, the full variable domain is NAGVMQNPRHLVRRRGQEARLRCSPMKGHSHVYWYRQLPEEGLKFMVYLQKENIIDESGMPKERFSAEFPKEGPSILRIQQVVRGDSAAYFCASSRGGQGYEQYFGPGTRLTVT.